This is a list of T cell receptor beta chains from one sample in a study of early T cells in non-severe SARS-CoV-2 infection. TCRdb re-analysed the 5' RACE reads in MiXCR, keeping a single row per CDR3 protein. Found here are 17,000 or so distinct CDR3 sequences, about 5.4% of them singletons; the top ten hold roughly 6.8%. Material: whole blood, obtained at baseline. Receptor source: an adult who was a healthcare worker with PCR-confirmed SARS-CoV-2 infection or an uninfected control (not recorded which). The conserved cysteine and the conserved F or W are not part of the CDR3 here. The D gene is left open where the match is weak.

V	J	D	CDR3
TRBV5-6	TRBJ1-1	.	ASSLAWDTEAF
TRBV7-9	TRBJ2-6	.	ASSLDGAPGANVLT
TRBV4-3	TRBJ1-4	.	ASSQTGNEKLF
TRBV12-5	TRBJ1-1	.	ASGWWGGTEAF
TRBV15	TRBJ2-6	.	ATSRDLGNTGANVLT
TRBV7-2	TRBJ1-1	TRBD1	ASSLRTGLNTEAF
TRBV28	TRBJ2-3	TRBD1	ASTGGITDTQY
TRBV4-2	TRBJ1-6	.	ASSQEKWNSPLH
TRBV6-2/TRBV6-3	TRBJ2-5	.	ASSPLGETQY
TRBV12-3/TRBV12-4	TRBJ1-6	TRBD1	ASSLSDRGNSPLH
TRBV2	TRBJ2-3	.	ASKVFDTQY
TRBV29-1	TRBJ2-2	.	SVVTHLNTGELF
TRBV3-1	TRBJ1-2	.	ASSQAIGYGYT
TRBV20-1	TRBJ2-5	.	SAKGPGATQY
TRBV6-5	TRBJ1-6	TRBD1	ASRTTGGNSPLH
TRBV12-3/TRBV12-4	TRBJ2-1	.	ASSFLTIRRNEQF
TRBV5-1	TRBJ2-1	TRBD2	ASSSQNYRRGAHNNEQF
TRBV5-1	TRBJ1-6	TRBD1	ASSLGQGTSSYNSPLH
TRBV5-5	TRBJ2-7	TRBD2	ASSTTSGQASEQY
TRBV11-2	TRBJ1-5	TRBD1	ASSLVQGVDQPQH
TRBV20-1	TRBJ2-7	TRBD1	SASSPGQGFSEQY
TRBV7-2	TRBJ1-2	TRBD1	ASSPRQGRRGYT
TRBV10-3	TRBJ2-3	TRBD2	AISEQLAGTDTQY
TRBV7-6	TRBJ2-2	.	ASSLGANTGELF
TRBV7-3	TRBJ2-1	TRBD2	ASSLAGGYTLNEQF
TRBV29-1	TRBJ2-3	.	SVEWGEGTDTQY
TRBV7-6	TRBJ2-5	.	ASSPREETQY
TRBV14	TRBJ2-5	.	ASSQWDGQETQY
TRBV24-1	TRBJ2-1	.	ATSDLGSGRGNEQF
TRBV7-2	TRBJ2-2	.	ASSLGVGGSGTGELF
TRBV9	TRBJ2-5	.	ASSVAREGETQY
TRBV7-2	TRBJ2-1	.	ASSPGPVGEQF
TRBV14	TRBJ2-3	TRBD2	ASTKGLADPTDTQY
TRBV7-3	TRBJ2-5	TRBD2	ASRPREEETQY
TRBV11-2	TRBJ2-3	.	ASSPGHTDTQY
TRBV19	TRBJ1-5	TRBD1	ASSQGQSNQPQH
TRBV6-2/TRBV6-3	TRBJ2-5	TRBD2	ASSPLAGGRETQY
TRBV25-1	TRBJ2-5	.	ASSEEGAGETQY
TRBV18	TRBJ1-1	.	ASSPLGGANTEAF
TRBV6-6	TRBJ1-3	.	ASSYVNTIY
TRBV6-6	TRBJ2-2	.	ASSRTGANTGELF
TRBV7-8	TRBJ1-4	TRBD1	ASSSRGQTNEKLF
TRBV12-3/TRBV12-4	TRBJ2-2	.	ASTFQQGTGELF
TRBV6-4	TRBJ2-1	.	ASSIDSNNEQF
TRBV25-1	TRBJ1-4	.	ASSESVGVNEKLF
TRBV12-3/TRBV12-4	TRBJ2-7	TRBD1	ASSRDRGYEQY
TRBV6-1	TRBJ1-2	.	ASSEGEGLNYGYT
TRBV10-1	TRBJ2-4	TRBD1	ASSETRTGGQY
TRBV11-3	TRBJ2-1	TRBD2	ASSLDASGVNEQF
TRBV15	TRBJ1-1	.	ATSRDQTNTEAF
TRBV7-2	TRBJ2-7	.	ASSFRQKNYEQY
TRBV4-2	TRBJ2-7	.	ASSPHGSQMGEQY
TRBV6-2/TRBV6-3	TRBJ1-1	.	ASSRYRDPGPNTEAF
TRBV4-1	TRBJ1-4	TRBD1	ASSQDHPGGGGKLF